This T cell receptor (beta chain) was sequenced during a study of metastatic and nonmetastatic thyroid tumors. Study background: The authors compared repertoires across blood and tumor or nodule tissue from malignant and benign thyroid patients.

Per the original data handling: A classifier for distant metastasis in papillary thyroid cancer was constructed using CDR3 differences observed across clinicopathological groups. TCRdb re-called the PCR reads through MiXCR. The V and J calls follow TCRdb's processing rather than the paper's. The sample consists of around 19,000 clones, about 10% of them appearing once. This clone was observed many times. The CDR3 runs to 13 residues. With 8 bases clipped from V and 2 bases from J, the junction kept 6 bases outside the gene matches. Germline V gene lookup returns CDR1 MNHEY and CDR2 SVGEGT. Thyroid surgery was performed in patients who had received no treatment beforehand.

The sequence came from a female donor with papillary thyroid cancer or a benign thyroid nodule (not recorded which). Some clones in this sample may be carry-over from other donors' samples. The genes are TRBV6-2 or TRBV6-3 and TRBJ2-7; 7 nucleotides line up with TRBD1. Sequencing was carried out using blood. This CDR3 reads CASSGTETYEQYF. In nucleotides, the CDR3 is TGTGCCAGCTCCGGGACAGAGACCTACGAGCAGTACTTC.